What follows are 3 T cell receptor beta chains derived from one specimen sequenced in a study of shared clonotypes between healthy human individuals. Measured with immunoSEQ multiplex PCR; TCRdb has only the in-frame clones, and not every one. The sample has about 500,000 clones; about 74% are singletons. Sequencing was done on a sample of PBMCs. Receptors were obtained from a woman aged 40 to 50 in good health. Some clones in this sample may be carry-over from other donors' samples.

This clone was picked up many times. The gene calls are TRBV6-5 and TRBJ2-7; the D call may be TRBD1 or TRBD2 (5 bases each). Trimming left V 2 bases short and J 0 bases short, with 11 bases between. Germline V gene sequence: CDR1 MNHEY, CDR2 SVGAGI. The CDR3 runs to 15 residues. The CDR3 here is CASSYRDGSSYEQYF. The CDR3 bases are TGTGCCAGCAGTTACAGGGACGGGTCCTCCTACGAGCAGTACTTC.

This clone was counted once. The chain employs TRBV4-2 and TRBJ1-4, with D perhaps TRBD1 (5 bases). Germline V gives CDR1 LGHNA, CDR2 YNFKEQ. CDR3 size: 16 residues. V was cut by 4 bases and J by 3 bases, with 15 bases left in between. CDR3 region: CASSPETQVPNEKLFF. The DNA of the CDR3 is TGTGCCAGCAGCCCCGAGACACAGGTTCCTAATGAAAAACTGTTTTTT.

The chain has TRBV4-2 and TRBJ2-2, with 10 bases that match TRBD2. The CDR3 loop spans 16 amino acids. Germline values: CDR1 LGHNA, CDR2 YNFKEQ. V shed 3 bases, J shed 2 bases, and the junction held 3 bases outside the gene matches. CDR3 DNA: TGTGCCAGCAGCCATCTAGCGGGAGCCAACACCGGGGAGCTGTTTTTT. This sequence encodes CASSHLAGANTGELFF.